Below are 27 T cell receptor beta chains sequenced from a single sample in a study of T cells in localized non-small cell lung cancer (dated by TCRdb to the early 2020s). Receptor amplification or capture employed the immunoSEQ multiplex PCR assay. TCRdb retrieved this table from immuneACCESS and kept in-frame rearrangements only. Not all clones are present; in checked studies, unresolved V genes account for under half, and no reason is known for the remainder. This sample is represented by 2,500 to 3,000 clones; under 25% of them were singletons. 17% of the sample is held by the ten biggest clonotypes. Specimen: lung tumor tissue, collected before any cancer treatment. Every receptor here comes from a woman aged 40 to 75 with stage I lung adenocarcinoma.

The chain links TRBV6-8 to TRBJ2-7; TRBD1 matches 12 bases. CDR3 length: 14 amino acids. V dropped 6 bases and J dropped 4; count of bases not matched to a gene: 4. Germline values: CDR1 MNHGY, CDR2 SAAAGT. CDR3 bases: TGTGCCAGCAGCCGGGACAGGGGGCTTTACGAGCAGTACTTC. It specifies CASSRDRGLYEQYF.

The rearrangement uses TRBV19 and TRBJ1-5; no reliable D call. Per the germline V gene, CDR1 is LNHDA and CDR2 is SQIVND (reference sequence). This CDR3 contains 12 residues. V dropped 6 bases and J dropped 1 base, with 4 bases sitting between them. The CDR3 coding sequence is TGTGCCAGTAGGGGCAGCAATCAGCCCCAGCATTTT. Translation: CASRGSNQPQHF.

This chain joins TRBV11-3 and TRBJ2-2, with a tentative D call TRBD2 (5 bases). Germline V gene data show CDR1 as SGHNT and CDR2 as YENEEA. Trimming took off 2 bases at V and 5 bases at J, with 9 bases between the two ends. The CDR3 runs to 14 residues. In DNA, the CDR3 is TGTGCCAGCAGCTTAACTAGGGAAACCGGGGAGCTGTTTTTT. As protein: CASSLTRETGELFF. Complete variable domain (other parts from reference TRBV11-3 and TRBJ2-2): EAGVVQSPRYKIIEKKQPVAFWCNPISGHNTLYWYLQNLGQGPELLIRYENEEAVDDSQLPKDRFSAERLKGVDSTLKIQPAELGDSAVYLCASSLTRETGELFFGEGSRLTVL.

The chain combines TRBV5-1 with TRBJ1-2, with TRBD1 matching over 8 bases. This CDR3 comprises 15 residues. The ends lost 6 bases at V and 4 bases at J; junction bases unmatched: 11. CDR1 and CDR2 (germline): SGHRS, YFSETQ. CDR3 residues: CASKLTPGGAYGYTF. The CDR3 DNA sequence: TGCGCCAGCAAACTCACTCCAGGGGGCGCCTATGGCTACACCTTC.

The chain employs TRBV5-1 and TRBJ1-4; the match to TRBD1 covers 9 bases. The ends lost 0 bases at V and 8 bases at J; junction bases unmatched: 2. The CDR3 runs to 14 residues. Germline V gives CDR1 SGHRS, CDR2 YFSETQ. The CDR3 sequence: CASSLGTGVEKLFF. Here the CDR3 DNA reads TGCGCCAGCAGCTTGGGGACAGGGGTCGAAAAACTGTTTTTT.

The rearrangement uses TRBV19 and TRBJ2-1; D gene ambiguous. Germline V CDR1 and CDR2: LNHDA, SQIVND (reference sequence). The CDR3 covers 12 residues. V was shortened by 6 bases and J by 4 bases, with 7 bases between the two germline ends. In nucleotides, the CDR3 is TGTGCCAGTAGCCCACAGTACAATGAGCAGTTCTTC. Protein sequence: CASSPQYNEQFF.

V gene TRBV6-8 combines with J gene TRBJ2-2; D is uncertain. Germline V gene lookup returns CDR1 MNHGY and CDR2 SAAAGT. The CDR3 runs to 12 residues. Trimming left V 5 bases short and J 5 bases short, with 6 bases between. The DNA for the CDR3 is TGTGCCAGCAGTCCCAGAACCGGGGAGCTGTTTTTT. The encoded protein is CASSPRTGELFF.

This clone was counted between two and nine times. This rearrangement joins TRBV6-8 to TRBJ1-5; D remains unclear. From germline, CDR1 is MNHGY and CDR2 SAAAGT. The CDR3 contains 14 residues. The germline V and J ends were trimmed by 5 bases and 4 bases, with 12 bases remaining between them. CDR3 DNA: TGTGCCAGCAGTCATCTCACAGAGAATCAGCCCCAGCATTTT. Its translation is CASSHLTENQPQHF.

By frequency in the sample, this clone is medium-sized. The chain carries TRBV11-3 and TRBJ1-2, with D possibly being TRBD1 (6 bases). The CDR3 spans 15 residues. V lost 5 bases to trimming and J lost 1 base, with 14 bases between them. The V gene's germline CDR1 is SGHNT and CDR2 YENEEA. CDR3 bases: TGTGCCAGCAGCCGTGACAGGAGTAATAACTATGGCTACACCTTC. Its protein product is CASSRDRSNNYGYTF.

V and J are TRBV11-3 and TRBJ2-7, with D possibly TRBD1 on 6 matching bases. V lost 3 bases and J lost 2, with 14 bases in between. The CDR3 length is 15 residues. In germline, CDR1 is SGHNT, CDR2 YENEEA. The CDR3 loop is CASSLIARGPYEQYF. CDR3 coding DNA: TGTGCCAGCAGCTTGATTGCCAGGGGACCCTACGAGCAGTACTTC.

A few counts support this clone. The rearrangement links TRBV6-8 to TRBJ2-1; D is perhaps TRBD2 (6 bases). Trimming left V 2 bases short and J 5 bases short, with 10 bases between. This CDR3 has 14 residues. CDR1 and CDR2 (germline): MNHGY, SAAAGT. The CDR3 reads CASSYLGLDNEQFF. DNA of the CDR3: TGTGCCAGCAGTTACCTGGGACTTGACAATGAGCAGTTCTTC.

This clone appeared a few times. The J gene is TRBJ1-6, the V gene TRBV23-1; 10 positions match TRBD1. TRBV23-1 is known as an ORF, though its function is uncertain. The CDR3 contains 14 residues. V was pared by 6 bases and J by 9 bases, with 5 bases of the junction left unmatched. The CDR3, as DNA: TGCGCCAGCAGCCGCGGACAGGGGGTTTCACCCCTCCACTTT. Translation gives CASSRGQGVSPLHF.

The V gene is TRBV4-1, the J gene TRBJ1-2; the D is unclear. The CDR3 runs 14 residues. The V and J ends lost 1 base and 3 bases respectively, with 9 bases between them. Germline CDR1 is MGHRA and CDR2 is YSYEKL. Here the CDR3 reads CASSQVGSDYGYTF. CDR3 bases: TGCGCCAGCAGCCAAGTGGGAAGTGACTATGGCTACACCTTC.

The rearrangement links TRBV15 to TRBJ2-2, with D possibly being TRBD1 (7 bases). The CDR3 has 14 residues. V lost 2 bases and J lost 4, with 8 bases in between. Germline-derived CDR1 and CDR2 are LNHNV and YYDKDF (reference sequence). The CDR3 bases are TGTGCCACCAGCAGACAGGGGGGCACCGGGGAGCTGTTTTTT. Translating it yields CATSRQGGTGELFF.

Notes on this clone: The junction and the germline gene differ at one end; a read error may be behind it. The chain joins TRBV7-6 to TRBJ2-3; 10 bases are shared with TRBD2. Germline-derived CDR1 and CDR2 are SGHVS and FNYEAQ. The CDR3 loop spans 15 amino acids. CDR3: CASSYSGGLTDTQYF. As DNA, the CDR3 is TGTGCTAGCAGCTATAGCGGGGGGCTGACAGATACGCAGTATTTT.

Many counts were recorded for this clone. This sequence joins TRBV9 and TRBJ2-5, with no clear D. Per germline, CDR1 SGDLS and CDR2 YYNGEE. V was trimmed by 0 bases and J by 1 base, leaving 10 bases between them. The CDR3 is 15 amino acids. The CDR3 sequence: CASSVEPMSQETQYF. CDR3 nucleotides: TGTGCCAGCAGCGTAGAGCCTATGAGCCAAGAGACCCAGTACTTC. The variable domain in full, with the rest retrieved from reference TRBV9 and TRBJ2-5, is DSGVTQTPKHLITATGQRVTLRCSPRSGDLSVYWYQQSLDQGLQFLIQYYNGEERAKGNILERFSAQQFPDLHSELNLSSLELGDSALYFCASSVEPMSQETQYFGPGTRLLVL.

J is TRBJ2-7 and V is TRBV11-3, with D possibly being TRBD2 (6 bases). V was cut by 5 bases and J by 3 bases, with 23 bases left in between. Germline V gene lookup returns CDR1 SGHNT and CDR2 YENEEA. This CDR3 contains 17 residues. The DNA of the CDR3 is TGTGCCAGCAGCCCGGTCAACAGCGGGTTCGGCGGCTACGAGCAGTACTTC. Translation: CASSPVNSGFGGYEQYF.

The CDR3 DNA is TGTGCCAGTAGTATAGGGTACCAGACAGGGACTCATGGCTACACCTTC. It codes for CASSIGYQTGTHGYTF. The rearrangement uses TRBV19 and TRBJ1-2; 7 bases line up with TRBD1. This CDR3 has 16 residues. V shed 1 base, J shed 6 bases, and the junction held 11 bases outside the gene matches. Germline CDR1 is LNHDA and CDR2 is SQIVND (reference sequence).

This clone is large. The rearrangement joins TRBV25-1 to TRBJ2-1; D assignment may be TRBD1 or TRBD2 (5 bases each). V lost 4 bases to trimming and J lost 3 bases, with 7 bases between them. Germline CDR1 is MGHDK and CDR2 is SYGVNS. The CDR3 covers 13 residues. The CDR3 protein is CASSVRGYNEQFF. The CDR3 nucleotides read TGTGCCAGCAGTGTGAGGGGCTACAATGAGCAGTTCTTC.

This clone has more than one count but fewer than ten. CDR3 DNA: TGTGCCAGCAGCCCTGGCTACCAAGAGACCCAGTACTTC. Translating gives CASSPGYQETQYF. This chain joins TRBV6-8 and TRBJ2-5; no clear D gene. This CDR3 spans 13 amino acids. Germline V CDR1 and CDR2: MNHGY, SAAAGT. With 6 bases removed from V and 0 bases from J, the gap between germline ends came to 8 bases.

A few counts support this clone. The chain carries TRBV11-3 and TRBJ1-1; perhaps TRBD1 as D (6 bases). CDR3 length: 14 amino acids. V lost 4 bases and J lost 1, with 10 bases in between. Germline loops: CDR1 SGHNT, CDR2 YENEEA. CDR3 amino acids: CASSSRTENTEAFF. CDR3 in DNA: TGTGCCAGCAGCTCTAGGACAGAGAACACTGAAGCTTTCTTT.

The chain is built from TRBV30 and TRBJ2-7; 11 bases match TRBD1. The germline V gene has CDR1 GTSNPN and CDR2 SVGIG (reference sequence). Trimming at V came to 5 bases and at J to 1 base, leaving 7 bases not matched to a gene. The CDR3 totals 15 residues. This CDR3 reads CAWESGTGGSYEQYF. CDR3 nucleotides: TGTGCCTGGGAGTCCGGGACAGGGGGTTCCTACGAGCAGTACTTC.

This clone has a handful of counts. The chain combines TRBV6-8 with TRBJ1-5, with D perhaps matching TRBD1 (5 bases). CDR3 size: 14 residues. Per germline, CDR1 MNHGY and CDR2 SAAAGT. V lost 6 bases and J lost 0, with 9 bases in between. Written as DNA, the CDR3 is TGTGCCAGCAGGGGGGAGGGTAGCAATCAGCCCCAGCATTTT. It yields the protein CASRGEGSNQPQHF.

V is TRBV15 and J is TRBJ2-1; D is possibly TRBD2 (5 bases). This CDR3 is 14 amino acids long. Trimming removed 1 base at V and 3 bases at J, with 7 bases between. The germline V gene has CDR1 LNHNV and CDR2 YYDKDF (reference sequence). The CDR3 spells CATSRAGSYNEQFF. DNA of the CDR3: TGTGCCACCAGCAGAGCGGGGAGCTACAATGAGCAGTTCTTC.

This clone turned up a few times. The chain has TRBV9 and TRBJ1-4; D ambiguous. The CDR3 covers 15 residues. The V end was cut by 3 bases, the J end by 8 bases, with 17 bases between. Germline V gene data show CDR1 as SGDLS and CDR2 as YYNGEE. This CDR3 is CASSASTGSDEKLFF. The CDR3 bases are TGTGCCAGCAGCGCGAGCACGGGGTCAGACGAAAAACTGTTTTTT. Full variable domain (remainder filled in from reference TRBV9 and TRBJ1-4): DSGVTQTPKHLITATGQRVTLRCSPRSGDLSVYWYQQSLDQGLQFLIQYYNGEERAKGNILERFSAQQFPDLHSELNLSSLELGDSALYFCASSASTGSDEKLFFGSGTQLSVL.

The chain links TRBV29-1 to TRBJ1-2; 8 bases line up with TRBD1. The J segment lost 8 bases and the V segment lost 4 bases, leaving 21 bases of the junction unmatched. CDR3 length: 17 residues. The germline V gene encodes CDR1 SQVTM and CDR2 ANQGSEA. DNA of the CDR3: TGCAGCGTTGTGGGTAGGGGCAGGGGGCGCGAACAATACGGCTACACCTTC. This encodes CSVVGRGRGREQYGYTF.

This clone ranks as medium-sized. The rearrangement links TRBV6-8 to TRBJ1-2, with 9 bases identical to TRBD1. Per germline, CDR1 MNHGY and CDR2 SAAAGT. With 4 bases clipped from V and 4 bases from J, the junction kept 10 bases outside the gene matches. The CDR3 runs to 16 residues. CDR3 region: CASSSLRDRESYGYTF. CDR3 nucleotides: TGTGCCAGCAGTTCCCTCAGGGACAGGGAATCCTATGGCTACACCTTC.